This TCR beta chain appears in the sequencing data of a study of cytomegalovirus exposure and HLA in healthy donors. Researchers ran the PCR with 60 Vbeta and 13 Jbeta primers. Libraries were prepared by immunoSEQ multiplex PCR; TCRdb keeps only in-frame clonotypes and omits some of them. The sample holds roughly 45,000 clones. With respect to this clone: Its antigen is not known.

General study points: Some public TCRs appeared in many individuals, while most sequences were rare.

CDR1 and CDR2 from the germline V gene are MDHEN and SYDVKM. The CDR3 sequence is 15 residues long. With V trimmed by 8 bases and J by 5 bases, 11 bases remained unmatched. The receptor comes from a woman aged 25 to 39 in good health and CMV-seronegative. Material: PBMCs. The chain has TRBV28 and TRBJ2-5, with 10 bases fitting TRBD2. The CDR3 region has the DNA TGTGCCAGCTCGTCCTCGGGACTAGCGATGGAGACCCAGTACTTC. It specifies CASSSSGLAMETQYF.